This T cell receptor beta chain was profiled in a study of cytomegalovirus exposure and HLA in healthy donors. The trim removed 5 bases at V and 4 bases at J, leaving 6 bases unmatched. The CDR3 sequence is 15 residues long. Germline assignment: CDR1 SGHVS and CDR2 FQNEAQ. Primers included in the PCR were 60 Vbeta and 13 Jbeta primers. Here immunoSEQ multiplex PCR was the method, and the copy in TCRdb shows in-frame clones only, minus some. The sample records roughly 180,000 clones, roughly 80% being singletons. The sample was PBMCs. V gene TRBV7-8 combines with J gene TRBJ2-1; 9 bases are a match to TRBD2. The TCR was taken from a male donor in good health and CMV-seronegative. Written as DNA, the CDR3 is TGTGCCAGCAGCCCCAGGACTAGCGAATACAATGAGCAGTTCTTC. Translated: CASSPRTSEYNEQFF.